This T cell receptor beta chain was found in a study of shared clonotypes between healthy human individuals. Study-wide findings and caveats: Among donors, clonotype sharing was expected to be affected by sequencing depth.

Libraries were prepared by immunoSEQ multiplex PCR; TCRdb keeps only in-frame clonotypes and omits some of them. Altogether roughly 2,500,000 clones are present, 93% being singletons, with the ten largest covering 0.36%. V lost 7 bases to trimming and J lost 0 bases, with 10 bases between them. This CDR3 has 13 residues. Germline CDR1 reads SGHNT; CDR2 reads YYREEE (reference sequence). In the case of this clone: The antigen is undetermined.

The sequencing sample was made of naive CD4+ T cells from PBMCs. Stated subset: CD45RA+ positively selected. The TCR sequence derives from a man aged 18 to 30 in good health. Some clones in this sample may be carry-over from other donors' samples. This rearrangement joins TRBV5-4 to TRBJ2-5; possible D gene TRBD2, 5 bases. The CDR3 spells CASSSRDQETQYF. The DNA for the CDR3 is TGTGCCAGCTCATCGCGGGACCAAGAGACCCAGTACTTC.